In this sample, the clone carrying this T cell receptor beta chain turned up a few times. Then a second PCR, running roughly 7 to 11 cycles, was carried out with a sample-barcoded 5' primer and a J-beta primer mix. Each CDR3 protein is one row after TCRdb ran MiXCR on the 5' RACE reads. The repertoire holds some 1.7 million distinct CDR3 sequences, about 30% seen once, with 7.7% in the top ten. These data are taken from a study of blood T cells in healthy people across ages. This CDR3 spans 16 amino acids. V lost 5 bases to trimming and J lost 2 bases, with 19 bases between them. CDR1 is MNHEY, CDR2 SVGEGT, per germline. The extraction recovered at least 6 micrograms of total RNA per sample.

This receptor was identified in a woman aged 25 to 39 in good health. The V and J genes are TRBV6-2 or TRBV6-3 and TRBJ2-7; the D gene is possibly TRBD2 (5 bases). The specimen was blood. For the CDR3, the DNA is TGTGCCAGCAGTCAGTCAACGGGGATTGTCACCTACGAGCAGTACTTC. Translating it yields CASSQSTGIVTYEQYF.